Listed here are 3 T cell receptor beta chains from one sample, sequenced in a study of T-cell memory formation after mild COVID-19. TCRdb re-derived calls from the 5' RACE reads in MiXCR, one entry per CDR3 protein. The table includes approximately 350,000 distinct CDR3 sequences, around 15% detected once. Material: PBMCs or a T cell subset sorted from them (not recorded which). The source is a man aged 18 to 29 who had mild COVID-19 (a few samples of this study predate the infection). Cell type and time point are not known.

J is TRBJ1-1 and V is TRBV6-5; D is unclear. The length of the CDR3 is 15 residues. Germline V gene lookup returns CDR1 MNHEY and CDR2 SVGAGI. The V end lost 0 bases, the J end lost 4 bases, and 12 bases lay between the germline ends. The CDR3, as DNA: TGTGCCAGCAGTTACTCGGGTGGGCTGCGCACTGAAGCTTTCTTT. This codes for CASSYSGGLRTEAFF.

This clonotype was seen a handful of times. The CDR3: CASSLDSDYNEQFF. The CDR3 nucleotides read TGCGCCAGCAGCTTGGACAGCGATTACAATGAGCAGTTCTTC. The rearrangement uses TRBV5-1 and TRBJ2-1, with unresolved D. Trimming removed 0 bases at V and 4 bases at J, with 8 bases between. The germline CDR1 and CDR2 sequences are SGHRS and YFSETQ. The CDR3 sequence is 14 residues long. Combining the CDR3 with reference TRBV5-1 and TRBJ2-1 gives the whole variable domain KAGVTQTPRYLIKTRGQQVTLSCSPISGHRSVSWYQQTPGQGLQFLFEYFSETQRNKGNFPGRFSGRQFSNSRSEMNVSTLELGDSALYLCASSLDSDYNEQFFGPGTRLTVL.

This clonotype was recorded once. The J gene is TRBJ2-5, the V gene TRBV7-9; D is possibly TRBD1 (6 bases). CDR1 is SEHNR, CDR2 FQNEAQ, per germline (reference sequence). The V and J ends lost 4 bases and 5 bases respectively, with 14 bases between them. This CDR3 region has 14 residues. CDR3 bases: TGTGCCAGCAGCTCGCTACAGGGCCCTGAGACCCAGTACTTC. Its translation is CASSSLQGPETQYF.